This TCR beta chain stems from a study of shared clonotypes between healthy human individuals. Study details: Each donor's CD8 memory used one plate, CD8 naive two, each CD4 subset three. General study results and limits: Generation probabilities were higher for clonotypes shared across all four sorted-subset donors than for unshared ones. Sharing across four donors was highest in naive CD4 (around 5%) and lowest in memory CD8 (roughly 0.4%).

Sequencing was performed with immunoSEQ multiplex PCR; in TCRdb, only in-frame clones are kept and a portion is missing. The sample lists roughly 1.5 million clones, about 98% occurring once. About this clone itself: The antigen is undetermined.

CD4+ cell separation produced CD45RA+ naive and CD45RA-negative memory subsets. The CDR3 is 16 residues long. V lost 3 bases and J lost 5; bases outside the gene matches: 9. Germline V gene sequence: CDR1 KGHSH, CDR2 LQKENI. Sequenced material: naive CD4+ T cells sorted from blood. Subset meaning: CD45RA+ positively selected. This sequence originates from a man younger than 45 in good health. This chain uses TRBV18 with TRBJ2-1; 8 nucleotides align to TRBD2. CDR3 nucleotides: TGTGCCAGCTCACCTTTACGCGGGAGGTCCCACAATGAGCAGTTCTTC. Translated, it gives CASSPLRGRSHNEQFF.